This T cell receptor beta chain was observed in a study of PD-1 blockade in classical Hodgkin lymphoma. The V and J ends lost 3 bases and 2 bases respectively, with 13 bases between them. CDR1 is SNHLY and CDR2 is FYNNEI in the germline V gene. The CDR3 length is 15 residues. Sequencing used immunoSEQ multiplex PCR; TCRdb keeps in-frame clones, though not all of them. The sample yields about 110,000 clones, 89% seen once. Each patient relapsed following autologous stem cell transplantation, and prior brentuximab vedotin exposure differed. This receptor was taken from a human donor with classical Hodgkin lymphoma. This chain connects TRBV2 to TRBJ1-1; D is unclear. This specimen was peripheral blood mononuclear cells (PBMCs), taken before the second cycle of nivolumab. The CDR3 reads CASSEEVVVNTEAFF. DNA for the CDR3: TGTGCCAGCAGTGAGGAAGTTGTGGTAAACACTGAAGCTTTCTTT.